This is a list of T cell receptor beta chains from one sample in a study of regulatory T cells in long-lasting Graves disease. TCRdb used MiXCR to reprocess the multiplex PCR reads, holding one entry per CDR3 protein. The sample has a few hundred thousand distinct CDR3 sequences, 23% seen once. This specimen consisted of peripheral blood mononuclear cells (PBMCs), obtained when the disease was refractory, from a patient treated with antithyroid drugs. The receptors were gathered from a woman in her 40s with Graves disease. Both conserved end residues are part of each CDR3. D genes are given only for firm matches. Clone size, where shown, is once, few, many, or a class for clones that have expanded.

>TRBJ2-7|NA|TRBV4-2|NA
CASSQVGGVEQYF
TGTGCCAGCAGCCAAGTTGGAGGGGTCGAGCAGTACTTC
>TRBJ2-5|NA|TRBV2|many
CASLRGYKYF
TGTGCCAGCCTGAGGGGGTACAAGTACTTC
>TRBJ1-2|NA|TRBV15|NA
CATSRGPLGRGAGGYTF
TGTGCCACCAGCAGAGGTCCCCTGGGGAGAGGGGCGGGTGGCTACACCTTC
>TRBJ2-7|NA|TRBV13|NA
CASSLQILAYEQYF
TGTGCCAGCAGCTTACAAATACTAGCCTACGAGCAGTACTTC
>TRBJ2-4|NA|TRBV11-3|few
CASRRGIQYF
TGTGCCAGTCGCCGGGGCATTCAGTACTTC
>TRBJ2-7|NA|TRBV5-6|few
CASIEQGKPYEQYF
TGTGCCAGCATCGAACAGGGAAAACCCTACGAGCAGTACTTC
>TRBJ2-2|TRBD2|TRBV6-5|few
CASSSGLAGAVASNTGELFF
TGTGCCAGCAGTTCGGGGCTAGCGGGAGCGGTAGCCTCGAACACCGGGGAGCTGTTTTTT
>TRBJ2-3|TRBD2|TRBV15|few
CATSDSSGREASTDTQYF
TGTGCCACCAGCGACAGTAGCGGGAGGGAAGCTAGCACAGATACGCAGTATTTT
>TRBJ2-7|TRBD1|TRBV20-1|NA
CSAYGQGTTYEQYF
TGCAGTGCCTATGGACAGGGGACAACCTACGAGCAGTACTTC
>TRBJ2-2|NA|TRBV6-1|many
CASTQRTVNTGELFF
TGTGCCAGCACGCAAAGGACGGTGAACACCGGGGAGCTGTTTTTT
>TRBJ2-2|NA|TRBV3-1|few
CASKDLLGTGELFF
TGTGCCAGCAAAGATTTATTGGGCACCGGGGAGCTGTTTTTT
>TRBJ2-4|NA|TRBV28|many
CGRGFIQYF
TGTGGGAGGGGGTTCATTCAGTACTTC
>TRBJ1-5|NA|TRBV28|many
CASSPGGGRGNQPQHF
TGTGCCAGCAGTCCGGGTGGGGGGCGAGGCAATCAGCCCCAGCATTTT
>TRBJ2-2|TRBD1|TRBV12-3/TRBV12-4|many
CASTRDRTNTGELFF
TGTGCCAGCACTCGGGACAGAACGAACACCGGGGAGCTGTTTTTT
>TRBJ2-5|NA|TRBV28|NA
CASSLHGLQETQYF
TGTGCCAGCAGTCTGCACGGCCTCCAAGAGACCCAGTACTTC
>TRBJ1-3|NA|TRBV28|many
CASSSTSGTGNTIYF
TGTGCCAGCAGTTCTACCTCAGGGACTGGAAACACCATATATTTT
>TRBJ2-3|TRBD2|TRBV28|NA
CASSFLTLAGGLRITDTQYF
TGTGCCAGCAGTTTCCTCACACTAGCGGGAGGGCTGAGGATTACAGATACGCAGTATTTT
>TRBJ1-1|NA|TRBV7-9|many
CASSLDEITEAFF
TGTGCCAGCAGCTTAGATGAGATCACTGAAGCTTTCTTT